This TCR beta chain was profiled in a study of beta chain features in type 1 diabetes. Study at large: Patients did not differ from healthy donors in age, gender or cell yield. Whole-study results and caveats: Naive, central memory and Treg TCRB repertoires appeared more alike in patients than in healthy donors. TCRB CDR3 length was moderately but significantly reduced in all four CD4+ subsets of Type 1 diabetes patients.

Cells sorted by CD45RO/CCR7/CD25/CD127/CD95/CD27 comprised CD4+ naive, central memory, regulatory and stem cell-like memory cells. V shed 3 bases and J shed 2 bases, with 5 bases lying between them. Germline loops: CDR1 DFQATT, CDR2 SNEGSKA (reference sequence). CDR3 length equals 11 residues. Expressed TCRB transcripts were sequenced, since all the RNA that had been isolated was reverse transcribed. Sequencing was performed with immunoSEQ multiplex PCR; in TCRdb, only in-frame clones are kept and a portion is missing. Of approximately 730,000 clones in the sample, about an eighth were seen once. This clone was seen more than once but under ten times. The antigen is not known. Additional DNA sequences in this sample encode the identical CDR3.

The sequence was collected from a man in his late teens or twenties with type 1 diabetes. The sequencing input was naive CD4+ T cells from blood. The chain carries TRBV20-1 and TRBJ2-7, with D tentatively TRBD2 (5 bases). CDR3 amino acids: CSASGTYEQYF. CDR3 sequence (DNA): TGCAGTGCTAGCGGGACCTACGAGCAGTACTTC.